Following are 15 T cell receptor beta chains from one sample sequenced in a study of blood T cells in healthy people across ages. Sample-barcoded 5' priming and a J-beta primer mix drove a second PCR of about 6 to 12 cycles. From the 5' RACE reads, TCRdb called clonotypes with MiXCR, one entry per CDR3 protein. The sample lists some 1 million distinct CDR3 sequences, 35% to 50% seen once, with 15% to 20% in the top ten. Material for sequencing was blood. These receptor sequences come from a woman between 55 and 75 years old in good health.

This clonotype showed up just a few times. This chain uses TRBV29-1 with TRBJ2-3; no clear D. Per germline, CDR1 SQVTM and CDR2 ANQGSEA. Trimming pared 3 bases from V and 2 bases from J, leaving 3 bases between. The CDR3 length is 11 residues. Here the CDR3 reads CSVEFTDTQYF. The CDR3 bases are TGCAGCGTTGAGTTCACAGATACGCAGTATTTT.

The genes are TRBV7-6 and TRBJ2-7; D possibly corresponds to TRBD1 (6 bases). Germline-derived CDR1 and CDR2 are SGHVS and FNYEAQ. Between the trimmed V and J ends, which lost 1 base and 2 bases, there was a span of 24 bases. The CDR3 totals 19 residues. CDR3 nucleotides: TGTGCCAGCAGCTTAGTGCCGGGACACAAAGAACGCGGCGCCTACGAGCAGTACTTC. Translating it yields CASSLVPGHKERGAYEQYF.

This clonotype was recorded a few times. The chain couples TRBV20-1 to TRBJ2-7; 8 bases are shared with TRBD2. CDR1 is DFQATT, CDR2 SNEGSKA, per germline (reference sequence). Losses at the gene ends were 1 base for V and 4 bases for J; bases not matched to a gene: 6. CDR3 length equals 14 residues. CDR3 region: CSARVRREEYEQYF. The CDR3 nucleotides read TGCAGTGCTAGAGTTCGGCGGGAGGAGTACGAGCAGTACTTC.

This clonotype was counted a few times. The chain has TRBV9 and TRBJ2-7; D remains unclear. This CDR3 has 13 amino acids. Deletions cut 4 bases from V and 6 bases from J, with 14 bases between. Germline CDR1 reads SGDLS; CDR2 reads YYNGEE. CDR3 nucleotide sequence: TGTGCCAGCAGCTCCGAGGTCATCGGCGAGCAGTACTTC. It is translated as CASSSEVIGEQYF.

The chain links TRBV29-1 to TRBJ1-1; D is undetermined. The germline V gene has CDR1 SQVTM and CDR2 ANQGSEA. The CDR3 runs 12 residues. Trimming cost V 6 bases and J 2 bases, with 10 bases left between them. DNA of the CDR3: TGCAGCGTACGCCGACCCAACACTGAAGCTTTCTTT. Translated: CSVRRPNTEAFF.

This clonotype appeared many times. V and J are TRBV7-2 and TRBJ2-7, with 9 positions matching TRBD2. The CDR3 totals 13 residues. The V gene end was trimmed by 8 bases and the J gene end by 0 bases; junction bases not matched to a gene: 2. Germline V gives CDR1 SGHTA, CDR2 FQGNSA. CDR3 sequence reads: CASRSGSSYEQYF. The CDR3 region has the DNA TGTGCCAGCCGTAGCGGGAGCTCCTACGAGCAGTACTTC.

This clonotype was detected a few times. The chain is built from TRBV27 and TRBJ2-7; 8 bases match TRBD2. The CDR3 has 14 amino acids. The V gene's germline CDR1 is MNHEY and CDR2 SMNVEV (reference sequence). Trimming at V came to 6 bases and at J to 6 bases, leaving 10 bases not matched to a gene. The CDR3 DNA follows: TGTGCCAGCAGCGGAGACGGGAGGGCGGTCGAGCAGTACTTC. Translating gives CASSGDGRAVEQYF.

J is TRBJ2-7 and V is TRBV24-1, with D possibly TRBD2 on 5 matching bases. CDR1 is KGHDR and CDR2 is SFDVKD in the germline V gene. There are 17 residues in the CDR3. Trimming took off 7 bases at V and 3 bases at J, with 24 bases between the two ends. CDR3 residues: CATRRDSYPIPGYEQYF. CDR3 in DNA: TGTGCCACCAGACGGGATTCTTATCCAATACCTGGCTACGAGCAGTACTTC.

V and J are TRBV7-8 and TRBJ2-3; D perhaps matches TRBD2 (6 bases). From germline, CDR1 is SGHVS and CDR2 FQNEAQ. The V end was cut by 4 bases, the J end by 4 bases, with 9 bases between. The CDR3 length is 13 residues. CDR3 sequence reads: CASSWPGADTQYF. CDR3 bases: TGTGCCAGCAGCTGGCCGGGAGCAGATACGCAGTATTTT.

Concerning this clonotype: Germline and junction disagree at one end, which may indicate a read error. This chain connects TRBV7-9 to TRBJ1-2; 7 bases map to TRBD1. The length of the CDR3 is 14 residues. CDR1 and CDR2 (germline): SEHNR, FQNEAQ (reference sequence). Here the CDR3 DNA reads TGTGCCAGCAGCCCGGACAGGAACAACTATGGCTACACCTTT. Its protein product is CASSPDRNNYGYTF.

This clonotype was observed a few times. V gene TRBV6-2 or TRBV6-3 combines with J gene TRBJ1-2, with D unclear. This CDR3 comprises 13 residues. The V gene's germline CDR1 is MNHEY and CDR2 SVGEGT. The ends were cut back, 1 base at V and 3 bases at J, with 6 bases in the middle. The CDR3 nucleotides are TGTGCCAGCAGTTACTTCACAGACTATGGCTACACCTTC. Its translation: CASSYFTDYGYTF.

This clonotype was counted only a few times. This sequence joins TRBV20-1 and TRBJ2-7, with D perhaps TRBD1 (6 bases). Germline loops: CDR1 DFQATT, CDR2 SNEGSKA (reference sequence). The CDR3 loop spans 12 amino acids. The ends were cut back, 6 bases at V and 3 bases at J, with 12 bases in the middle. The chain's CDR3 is CSAPGQYYEQYF. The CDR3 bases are TGCAGTGCCCCCGGACAGTACTACGAGCAGTACTTC.

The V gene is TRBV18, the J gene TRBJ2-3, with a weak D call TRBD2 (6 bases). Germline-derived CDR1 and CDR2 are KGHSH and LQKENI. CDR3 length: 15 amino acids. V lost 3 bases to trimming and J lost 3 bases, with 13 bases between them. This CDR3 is CASSPGIGGTDTQYF. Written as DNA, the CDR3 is TGTGCCAGCTCACCGGGAATCGGGGGTACAGATACGCAGTATTTT.

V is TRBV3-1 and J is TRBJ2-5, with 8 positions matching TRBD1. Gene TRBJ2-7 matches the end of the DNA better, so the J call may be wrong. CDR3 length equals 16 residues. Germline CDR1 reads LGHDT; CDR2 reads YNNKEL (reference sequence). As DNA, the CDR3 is TGTGCCAGCAGCCAAGATCCCGGCGGGACAGGCTACGAGCAGTACTTC. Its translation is CASSQDPGGTGYEQYF.

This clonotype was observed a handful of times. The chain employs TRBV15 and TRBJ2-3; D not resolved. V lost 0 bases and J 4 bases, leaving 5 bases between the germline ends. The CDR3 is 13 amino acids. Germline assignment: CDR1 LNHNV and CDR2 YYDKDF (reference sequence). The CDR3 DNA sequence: TGTGCCACCAGCAGAGATCAGGCAGATACGCAGTATTTT. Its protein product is CATSRDQADTQYF.